The clone carrying this T cell receptor beta chain showed up just a few times. Trimming stripped 8 bases from V and 5 bases from J, with 7 bases between. The CDR3 totals 11 residues. CDR1 LGHNA and CDR2 YNFKEQ come from the germline V gene. The use of genomic DNA as template underpinned the TCR beta VDJ and CDR3 profiling. TCRdb redid the calling of the reads with MiXCR, one entry per CDR3 protein. Here the sample spans just over 150,000 distinct CDR3 sequences, around 48% being singletons. The data were obtained in a study of CD8+CD57+ T cells in acquired aplastic anemia. Study details: When averaged, DNA from sorted CD4+ and CD8+ cells came to approximately 3.2 ug.

Patients sequenced had flow cytometry evidence of CD8+CD57+ cell expansion. The sequencing sample was made of sorted CD4+, CD8+, or CD8+CD57+ T cells (not recorded which) from PBMCs. The TCR sequence derives from a human donor with aplastic anemia. The genes are TRBV4-2 and TRBJ2-1; D is unclear. CDR3 sequence (DNA): TGTGCCAGCGCCACACACAATGAGCAGTTCTTC. It encodes CASATHNEQFF.